This TCR beta chain comes out of a study of control samples from healthy donors and cancer patients. Trimming shortened V by 4 bases and J by 1 base, and 17 bases separated the two germline ends. Germline CDR1 reads SGHDN; CDR2 reads FVKESK. The CDR3 covers 17 residues. Assay: immunoSEQ multiplex PCR; the TCRdb copy retains only in-frame clones and omits some. Of roughly 400,000 clones listed, 90% are singletons. This receptor was obtained from a man in his forties with head and neck cancer. The specimen sequenced was PBMCs. V usage is TRBV14 and J usage is TRBJ2-4; D not certain. The CDR3 spells CASSPKTVNPAKNIQYF. DNA of the CDR3: TGTGCCAGCAGCCCAAAGACCGTGAACCCGGCCAAAAACATTCAGTACTTC.